This TCR beta chain is from a study of OX40 agonist ivuxolimab in advanced cancers. Across the whole study: Males comprised around 80% of the group, whose mean age was approximately 60 years (range roughly 20 to 85). Partial responses were achieved by three patients, one with hepatocellular carcinoma and two with cutaneous melanoma.

In the case of this clone: The antigen is undetermined.

Overall study findings and caveats: Among the lowest peripheral clonal expansion occurred in 0.1-3.0 mg/kg partial responders.

Repertoires were generated with immunoSEQ multiplex PCR, while TCRdb's copy carries only in-frame clones and drops some. This sample has roughly 67,000 clones; roughly 87% occur once, and the top ten carry 0.38%. Exclusion applied to patients with autoimmune disease history or systemic immunosuppression. CDR1 is SGHAT and CDR2 is FQDESV in the germline V gene (reference sequence). The CDR3 sequence is 15 residues long. V was clipped by 5 bases and J by 5 bases; unmatched bases: 3. Sequenced here: CD4+ or CD8+ T cells sorted from blood, sampled in a trial of the OX40 agonist ivuxolimab. The rearrangement links TRBV11-1 to TRBJ2-3, with 14 positions matching TRBD2. This clonotype was sampled from an adult with an advanced solid tumor such as melanoma, head and neck, liver or kidney cancer. CDR3 sequence: CASSGTSGGVDTQYF. In DNA form, the CDR3 reads TGTGCCAGCAGCGGGACTAGCGGGGGAGTAGATACGCAGTATTTT.